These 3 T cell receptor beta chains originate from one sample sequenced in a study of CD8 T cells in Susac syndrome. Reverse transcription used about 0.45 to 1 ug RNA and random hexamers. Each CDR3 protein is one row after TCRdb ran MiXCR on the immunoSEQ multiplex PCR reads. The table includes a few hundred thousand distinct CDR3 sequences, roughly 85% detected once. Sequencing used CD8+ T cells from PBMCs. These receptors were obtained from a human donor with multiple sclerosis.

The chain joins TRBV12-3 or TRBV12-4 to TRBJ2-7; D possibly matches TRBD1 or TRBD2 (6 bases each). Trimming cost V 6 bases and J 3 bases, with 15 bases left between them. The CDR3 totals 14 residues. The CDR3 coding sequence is TGTGCCAGCAGCGATGGGGGGCAAGACTACGAGCAGTACTTC. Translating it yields CASSDGGQDYEQYF.

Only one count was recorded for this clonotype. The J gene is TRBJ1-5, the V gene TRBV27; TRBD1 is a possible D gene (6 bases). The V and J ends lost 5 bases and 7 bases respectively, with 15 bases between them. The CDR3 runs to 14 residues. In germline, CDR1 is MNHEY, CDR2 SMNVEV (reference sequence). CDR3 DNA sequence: TGTGCCAGCAGTCTAGGGGGGAGCCAACAGCCCCAGCATTTT. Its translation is CASSLGGSQQPQHF.

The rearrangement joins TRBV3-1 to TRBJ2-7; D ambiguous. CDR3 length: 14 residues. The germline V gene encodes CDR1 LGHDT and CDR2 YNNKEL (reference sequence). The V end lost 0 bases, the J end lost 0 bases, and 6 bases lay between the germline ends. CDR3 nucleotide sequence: TGTGCCAGCAGCCAAGACAGTAGCTCCTACGAGCAGTACTTC. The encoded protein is CASSQDSSSYEQYF.